The 10 T cell receptor beta chains in this list originate from one sample, sequenced in a study of blood T cell repertoires in COVID-19. Clones were sequenced by immunoSEQ multiplex PCR, and TCRdb holds only the in-frame ones, with some missing. The data show 250,000 or so clones, about 89% seen once. The sequenced sample was PBMCs or T cells enriched from blood (not recorded which). The receptors stem from a woman between 18 and 29 years old who had recovered from COVID-19.

J is TRBJ2-1 and V is TRBV10-1; D may be TRBD1 (6 bases). V was trimmed by 2 bases and J by 7 bases, leaving 9 bases between them. This CDR3 is built from 13 residues. From germline, CDR1 is WNHNN and CDR2 SYGVQD (reference sequence). CDR3 in amino acids: CASSEAGENEQFF. The CDR3 nucleotides are TGCGCCAGCAGTGAGGCAGGGGAGAATGAGCAGTTCTTC.

This clone was detected only a few times. The chain is built from TRBV2 and TRBJ2-7; a possible D gene is TRBD2 (6 bases). The CDR3 extends over 13 amino acids. In germline, CDR1 is SNHLY, CDR2 FYNNEI. The germline V and J ends were trimmed by 3 bases and 4 bases, with 10 bases remaining between them. CDR3: CASSEGLPYEQYF. CDR3 coding DNA: TGTGCCAGCAGTGAGGGACTTCCTTACGAGCAGTACTTC.

The gene calls are TRBV7-2 and TRBJ1-2, with 7 bases aligning to TRBD1. Germline V gene lookup returns CDR1 SGHTA and CDR2 FQGNSA. The CDR3 length is 16 residues. Trimming removed 5 bases from V and 1 base from J; junction bases left unmatched: 10. The CDR3 DNA reads TGTGCCAGCAGCACAAATCGGGGACAGAATAACTATGGCTACACCTTC. This translates into CASSTNRGQNNYGYTF.

This chain links TRBV5-4 with TRBJ2-5; maybe TRBD1 (5 bases). Germline V CDR1 and CDR2: SGHNT, YYREEE (reference sequence). Deletions cut 0 bases from V and 4 bases from J, with 7 bases between. The CDR3 spans 13 residues. CDR3 in DNA: TGTGCCAGCAGCTTGGTAGGGGCAGAGACCCAGTACTTC. Protein sequence: CASSLVGAETQYF.

The V call is TRBV5-4, the J call TRBJ2-5, with 8 bases identical to TRBD2. Germline CDR1 SGHNT, CDR2 YYREEE (reference sequence). This CDR3 spans 16 amino acids. V trimming: 6 bases; J trimming: 2 bases; junction bases outside the gene matches: 12. The CDR3 is CASTRSGGPHQETQYF. DNA of the CDR3: TGTGCCAGCACCCGAAGCGGGGGACCCCATCAAGAGACCCAGTACTTC.

This clone showed up just once. J is TRBJ2-1 and V is TRBV3-1 (or the pseudogene TRBV3-2); 9 nucleotides align to TRBD2. Germline trimming cut 4 bases from V and 6 bases from J; bases unmatched to any gene: 7. This CDR3 region has 15 residues. Germline V CDR1 and CDR2: LGHDT, YNNKEL (reference sequence). CDR3 DNA sequence: TGTGCCAGCAGCCCCGAGCGGGGGGTCTTCAATGAGCAGTTCTTC. Its protein is CASSPERGVFNEQFF.

With respect to this clone: Other DNA sequences of this sample code for an identical CDR3. The chain recombines TRBV30 with TRBJ1-5; D might be TRBD1 (5 bases). In germline, CDR1 is GTSNPN, CDR2 SVGIG (reference sequence). The ends were cut back, 0 bases at V and 7 bases at J, with 13 bases in the middle. The CDR3 runs 14 residues. The CDR3 nucleotides are TGTGCCTGGAGTGTAAGGGGCGGGGCCCAGCCCCAGCATTTT. It is translated as CAWSVRGGAQPQHF.

The chain recombines TRBV7-9 with TRBJ2-2; D might be TRBD1 (5 bases). CDR1 SEHNR and CDR2 FQNEAQ come from the germline V gene (reference sequence). CDR3 length equals 14 residues. The V end was cut by 5 bases, the J end by 4 bases, with 11 bases between. CDR3 DNA: TGTGCCAGCAGCACCCGGACAAGCACCGGGGAGCTGTTTTTT. Protein product: CASSTRTSTGELFF.

The gene calls are TRBV18 and TRBJ1-2; D is possibly TRBD1 (6 bases). The V end was cut by 3 bases, the J end by 6 bases, with 14 bases between. Germline CDR1 and CDR2: KGHSH and LQKENI. CDR3 size: 14 residues. In nucleotides, the CDR3 is TGTGCCAGCTCACCCCCGGGGGGCGTAGATGGCTACACCTTC. Protein: CASSPPGGVDGYTF. The whole variable domain, filled in from reference TRBV18 and TRBJ1-2, reads NAGVMQNPRHLVRRRGQEARLRCSPMKGHSHVYWYRQLPEEGLKFMVYLQKENIIDESGMPKERFSAEFPKEGPSILRIQQVVRGDSAAYFCASSPPGGVDGYTFGSGTRLTVV.

J is TRBJ2-7 and V is TRBV4-3; 11 nucleotides line up with TRBD1. V trimming: 0 bases; J trimming: 7 bases; junction bases outside the gene matches: 5. The CDR3 loop spans 15 amino acids. The germline CDR1 and CDR2 sequences are LGHNA and YSLEER. The CDR3 coding sequence is TGCGCCAGCAGCCAAGACAGGACAGGGGGCTGGGAGCAGTACTTC. Protein product: CASSQDRTGGWEQYF.